Listed below are T cell receptor beta chains from one sample, sequenced in a study of CD8+ T cells in alopecia areata. Sequencing was performed with immunoSEQ multiplex PCR; in TCRdb, only in-frame clones are kept and a portion is missing. The sample has some 100,000 clones, around 44% seen once. Sequencing was performed on CD8+ T cells sorted from blood, taken at week 24, from a patient treated with tofacitinib. These receptors came from a human donor with alopecia areata. CDR3s leave out the opening cysteine and the closing phenylalanine or tryptophan.

V: TRBV6-5; J: TRBJ2-1; CDR3: ASSPSGRGYNEQF
V: TRBV6-5; J: TRBJ2-1; CDR3: ASSYGGPPRRDEQF
V: TRBV13; J: TRBJ2-4; CDR3: ASSLGVGNIQY
V: TRBV6-5; J: TRBJ1-1; CDR3: ASSYGGDPNEAF
V: TRBV7-2; J: TRBJ1-1; CDR3: ASSFGTGGTEAF
V: TRBV28; J: TRBJ2-3; CDR3: ASSITSGSTDTQY
V: TRBV27; J: TRBJ2-7; CDR3: ASSWGGSYEQY
V: TRBV7-8; J: TRBJ2-1; CDR3: ASSLTDLSAYNEQF
V: TRBV5-6; J: TRBJ2-3; CDR3: ASSLGYGGVGKDTQY
V: TRBV18; J: TRBJ1-4; CDR3: ASSPPGSSNEKLF
V: TRBV27; J: TRBJ2-5; CDR3: ASSQLASGPWEDQY
V: TRBV27; J: TRBJ1-1; CDR3: ASGWTGQGTEAF
V: TRBV30; J: TRBJ2-7; CDR3: AWSSLAGGTHEQY
V: TRBV6-5; J: TRBJ2-1; CDR3: ASSYARTGGRDEQF
V: TRBV9; J: TRBJ2-7; CDR3: ASSVDAGGGEQY
V: TRBV6-5; J: TRBJ2-7; CDR3: ATGRRGDEQY
V: TRBV7-9; J: TRBJ2-7; CDR3: ASSDTKGGPYEQY
V: TRBV9; J: TRBJ1-5; CDR3: AIIGQGRDQPQH
V: TRBV27; J: TRBJ2-7; CDR3: ASSFGLNYEQY
V: TRBV11-2; J: TRBJ2-7; CDR3: ASSLIQRTGRNEQY
V: TRBV9; J: TRBJ2-7; CDR3: ASSVGGGPSVEQY
V: TRBV6-1; J: TRBJ2-3; CDR3: ASSLSGDTQY
V: TRBV6-5; J: TRBJ1-4; CDR3: ASSYSLGATNEKLF
V: TRBV6-1; J: TRBJ2-7; CDR3: ASSITGSIDEQY
V: TRBV27; J: TRBJ2-2; CDR3: ASSFRANTGELF
V: TRBV7-2; J: TRBJ2-7; CDR3: ASKDKGGYEQY
V: TRBV7-9; J: TRBJ2-2; CDR3: ASSLFPSGSQNTGELF
V: TRBV7-2; J: TRBJ1-1; CDR3: ASSLGYGTEAF
V: TRBV9; J: TRBJ2-5; CDR3: ASTGGTSGLQETQY
V: TRBV7-9; J: TRBJ2-1; CDR3: ASSSRQGASYNEQF
V: TRBV19; J: TRBJ2-3; CDR3: ASSWGLGTDTQY